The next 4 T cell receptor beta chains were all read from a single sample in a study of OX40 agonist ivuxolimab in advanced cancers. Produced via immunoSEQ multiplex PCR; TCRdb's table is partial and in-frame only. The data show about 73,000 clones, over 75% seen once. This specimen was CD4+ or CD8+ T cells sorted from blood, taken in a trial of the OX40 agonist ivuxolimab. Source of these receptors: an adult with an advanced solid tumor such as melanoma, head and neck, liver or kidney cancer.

The CDR3 sequence is CASRAFGGQPQHF. The CDR3 DNA is TGTGCCAGCAGGGCCTTCGGGGGACAGCCCCAGCATTTT. The chain recombines TRBV28 with TRBJ1-5; TRBD1 is a possible D gene (5 bases). The CDR3 is made up of 13 amino acids. The germline gives CDR1 MDHEN, CDR2 SYDVKM. Trimming pared 6 bases from V and 7 bases from J, leaving 13 bases between.

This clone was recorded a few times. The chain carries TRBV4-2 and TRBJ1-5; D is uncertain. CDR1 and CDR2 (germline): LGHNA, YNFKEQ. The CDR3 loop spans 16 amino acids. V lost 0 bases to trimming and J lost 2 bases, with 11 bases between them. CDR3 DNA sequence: TGTGCCAGCAGCCAAGATGTCTTTCGGGGCAATCAGCCCCAGCATTTT. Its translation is CASSQDVFRGNQPQHF.

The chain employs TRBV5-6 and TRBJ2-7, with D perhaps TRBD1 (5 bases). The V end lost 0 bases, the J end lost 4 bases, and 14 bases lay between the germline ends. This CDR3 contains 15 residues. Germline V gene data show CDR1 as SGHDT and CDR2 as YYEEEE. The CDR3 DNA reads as TGTGCCAGCAGCTTGGGTGACAGAGCCTTTTACGAGCAGTACTTC. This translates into CASSLGDRAFYEQYF.

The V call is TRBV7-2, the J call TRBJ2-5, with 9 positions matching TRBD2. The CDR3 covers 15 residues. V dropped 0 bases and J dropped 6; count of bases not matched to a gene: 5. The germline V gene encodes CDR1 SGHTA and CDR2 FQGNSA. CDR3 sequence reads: CASSLARTSVQTQYF. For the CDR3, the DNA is TGTGCCAGCAGCTTAGCGAGGACTAGCGTACAGACCCAGTACTTC.